One sample yielded the 14 T cell receptor beta chains listed below, sequenced in a study of OX40 agonist ivuxolimab in advanced cancers. Using immunoSEQ multiplex PCR, the repertoire was profiled, and TCRdb retains in-frame clones only, with some absent. The table shows about 24,000 clones, with over 80% occurring only once. The sequencing used CD4+ or CD8+ T cells sorted from blood, collected in a trial of the OX40 agonist ivuxolimab. Receptor source: an adult with an advanced solid tumor such as melanoma, head and neck, liver or kidney cancer.

The rearrangement links TRBV5-6 to TRBJ2-1, with 7 bases that match TRBD1. CDR1 is SGHDT and CDR2 is YYEEEE in the germline V gene. The V gene end was trimmed by 4 bases and the J gene end by 8 bases; junction bases not matched to a gene: 15. CDR3 size: 16 residues. In nucleotides, the CDR3 is TGTGCCAGCAGCACGGGACAGACCCTGGATATCGATGAGCAGTTCTTC. Its protein is CASSTGQTLDIDEQFF.

The chain carries TRBV6-5 and TRBJ2-7; a possible D gene is TRBD1 (6 bases). The germline V gene encodes CDR1 MNHEY and CDR2 SVGAGI. V lost 2 bases, J lost 7 bases, and 15 bases lay in between. The CDR3 loop spans 14 amino acids. This CDR3 is CASSYHGTPSEQYF. CDR3 nucleotide sequence: TGTGCCAGCAGTTACCACGGGACACCATCGGAGCAGTACTTC.

V and J are TRBV4-2 and TRBJ1-2; 7 nucleotides line up with TRBD1. Germline V lookup: CDR1 LGHNA, CDR2 YNFKEQ. The CDR3 has 15 residues. V gave up 0 bases and J gave up 4 bases; unmatched junction bases: 5. CDR3: CASSQEGGKGYGYTF. CDR3 nucleotide sequence: TGTGCCAGCAGCCAAGAAGGGGGCAAAGGCTATGGCTACACCTTC.

This clone appeared a few times. The chain employs TRBV5-1 and TRBJ2-2; weak D call: TRBD1 (6 bases). Trimming left V 5 bases short and J 4 bases short, with 12 bases between. CDR3 length: 14 amino acids. Per the germline V gene, CDR1 is SGHRS and CDR2 is YFSETQ. DNA for the CDR3: TGCGCCAGCAGTAATATAGGGGGCACCGGGGAGCTGTTTTTT. Its translation is CASSNIGGTGELFF.

The V call is TRBV9, the J call TRBJ2-3; the match to TRBD2 covers 11 bases. Germline values: CDR1 SGDLS, CDR2 YYNGEE. The CDR3 sequence is 16 residues long. Trimming removed 0 bases from V and 4 bases from J; junction bases left unmatched: 4. The CDR3, as DNA: TGTGCCAGCAGCGTAGCGACTAGCGGGACTTCAGATACGCAGTATTTT. It yields the protein CASSVATSGTSDTQYF.

The CDR3 DNA follows: TGTGCCAGCAGTGAAGGGGAGTTCTATGGCTACACCTTC. Residues: CASSEGEFYGYTF. The chain employs TRBV6-1 and TRBJ1-2; no clear D gene. The germline gives CDR1 MNHNS, CDR2 SASEGT. Trimming removed 1 base at V and 4 bases at J, with 7 bases between. The CDR3 consists of 13 residues.

The gene calls are TRBV29-1 and TRBJ2-7; 11 bases are shared with TRBD2. CDR1 is SQVTM and CDR2 is ANQGSEA in the germline V gene. The CDR3 covers 12 residues. V lost 8 bases and J lost 3; bases outside the gene matches: 3. In nucleotides, the CDR3 is TGCAGCTTCACTAGCGGGAGCTACGAGCAGTACTTC. This encodes CSFTSGSYEQYF.

This clone was seen a few times. The chain has TRBV2 and TRBJ2-7; TRBD1 matches at 9 bases. This CDR3 has 13 amino acids. Losses at the gene ends were 11 bases for V and 13 bases for J; bases not matched to a gene: 18. Germline CDR1 SNHLY, CDR2 FYNNEI. The CDR3: CAVQQLPQTGGYF. The CDR3 DNA is TGTGCCGTCCAGCAGCTTCCCCAGACAGGGGGTTACTTC.

This chain uses TRBV5-1 with TRBJ2-1; the D gene is possibly TRBD1 (6 bases). Trimming stripped 1 base from V and 3 bases from J, with 14 bases between. Germline CDR1 is SGHRS and CDR2 is YFSETQ. This CDR3 is built from 16 residues. CDR3 DNA: TGCGCCAGCAGCTTGACCGGGGACACCAACTACAATGAGCAGTTCTTC. Amino acids: CASSLTGDTNYNEQFF.

The CDR3 DNA is TGCGCCAGCAAGTCCGCGACTAATGAAAAACTGTTTTTT. Residues: CASKSATNEKLFF. The rearrangement joins TRBV5-1 to TRBJ1-4, with no clear D. V was clipped by 6 bases and J by 2 bases, with 8 bases between them. The CDR3 has 13 amino acids. Looked up from germline, CDR1 is SGHRS and CDR2 is YFSETQ. Full variable domain (rest looked up from reference TRBV5-1 and TRBJ1-4): KAGVTQTPRYLIKTRGQQVTLSCSPISGHRSVSWYQQTPGQGLQFLFEYFSETQRNKGNFPGRFSGRQFSNSRSEMNVSTLELGDSALYLCASKSATNEKLFFGSGTQLSVL.

The chain carries TRBV4-3 and TRBJ2-3, with TRBD2 identical over 14 bases. The V and J ends lost 1 base and 4 bases, in that order; junction bases with no gene match: 10. This CDR3 has 19 residues. CDR1 LGHNA and CDR2 YSLEER come from the germline V gene. The CDR3 is CASSQGGLAGGQRADTQYF. Here the CDR3 DNA reads TGCGCCAGCAGCCAAGGTGGACTAGCGGGAGGTCAACGGGCAGATACGCAGTATTTT.

The chain links TRBV4-1 to TRBJ2-5, with 13 bases that match TRBD2. The junction had 14 bases not matched to a gene; V was cut back by 4 bases and J by 0 bases. The CDR3 totals 20 residues. CDR1 MGHRA and CDR2 YSYEKL come from the germline V gene. CDR3 bases: TGCGCCAGCAGCCCAATGGGGTCGACTAGCGGGAGGAGGGACCAAGAGACCCAGTACTTC. The encoded protein is CASSPMGSTSGRRDQETQYF.

The V and J genes are TRBV23-1 and TRBJ1-3, with D possibly being TRBD1 (5 bases). TRBV23-1 carries the ORF label, with uncertain function. This CDR3 is built from 17 residues. Trimming took off 1 base at V and 0 bases at J, with 13 bases between the two ends. The CDR3 DNA is TGCGCCAGCAGTCAATTGGCAGGGCAAGACTCTGGAAACACCATATATTTT. This sequence encodes CASSQLAGQDSGNTIYF.

This clone turned up a few times. The genes are TRBV9 and TRBJ1-3, with D possibly being TRBD1 (6 bases). Per germline, CDR1 SGDLS and CDR2 YYNGEE. V was clipped by 1 base and J by 0 bases, with 11 bases between them. This CDR3 spans 16 amino acids. In nucleotides, the CDR3 is TGTGCCAGCAGCGTATCCCCGACAGGCTCTGGAAACACCATATATTTT. Its translation is CASSVSPTGSGNTIYF.